This TCR beta chain appears in the sequencing data of a study of blood T cell repertoires in COVID-19. Study-wide context: Sources were T cells, B-cell-depleted T cells, or PBMCs; the material itself was cDNA or gDNA.

This CDR3 comprises 15 residues. The V gene end was trimmed by 6 bases and the J gene end by 7 bases; junction bases not matched to a gene: 11. Germline-derived CDR1 and CDR2 are MNHEY and SMNVEV (reference sequence). TCRdb's table, derived via immunoSEQ multiplex PCR, lists solely in-frame clones and lacks some. The table has 250,000 or so clones, 85% to 90% seen once. Individuals drawn from around 25 US areas were about 18 to 95 years old. Grouping used clinical history reported by participants in a survey and questionnaire. The chain carries TRBV27 and TRBJ2-5; 10 positions match TRBD1. Sequencing was performed on PBMCs or T cells enriched from blood (not recorded which). The sequence derives from a woman in her 30s with acute COVID-19. CDR3 residues: CASSPRDRGPGTQYF. The CDR3 DNA reads as TGTGCCAGCAGCCCCCGGGACAGGGGTCCGGGGACCCAGTACTTC.